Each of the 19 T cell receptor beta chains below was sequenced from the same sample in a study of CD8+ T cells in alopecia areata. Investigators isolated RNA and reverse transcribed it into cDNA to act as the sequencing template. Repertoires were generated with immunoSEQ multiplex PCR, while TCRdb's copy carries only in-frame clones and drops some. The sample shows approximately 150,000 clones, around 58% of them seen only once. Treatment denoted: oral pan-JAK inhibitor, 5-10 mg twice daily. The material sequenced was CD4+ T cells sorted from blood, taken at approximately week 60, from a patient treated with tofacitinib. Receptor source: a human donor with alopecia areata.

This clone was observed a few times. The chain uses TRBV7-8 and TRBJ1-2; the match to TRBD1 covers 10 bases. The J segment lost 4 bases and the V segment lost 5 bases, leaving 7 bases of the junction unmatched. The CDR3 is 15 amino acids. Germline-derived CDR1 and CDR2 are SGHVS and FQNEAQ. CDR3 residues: CASSPLGQGGYGYTF. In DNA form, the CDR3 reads TGTGCCAGCAGCCCTCTAGGACAGGGGGGCTATGGCTACACCTTC.

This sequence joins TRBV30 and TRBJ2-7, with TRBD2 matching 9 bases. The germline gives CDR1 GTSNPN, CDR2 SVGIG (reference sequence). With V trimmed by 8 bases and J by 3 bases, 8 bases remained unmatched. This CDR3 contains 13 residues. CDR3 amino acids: CAGTGTSIYEQYF. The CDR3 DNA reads TGTGCCGGAACCGGGACTAGCATCTACGAGCAGTACTTC. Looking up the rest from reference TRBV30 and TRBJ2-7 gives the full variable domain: SQTIHQWPATLVQPVGSPLSLECTVEGTSNPNLYWYRQAAGRGLQLLFYSVGIGQISSEVPQNLSASRPQDRQFILSSKKLLLSDSGFYLCAGTGTSIYEQYFGPGTRLTVT.

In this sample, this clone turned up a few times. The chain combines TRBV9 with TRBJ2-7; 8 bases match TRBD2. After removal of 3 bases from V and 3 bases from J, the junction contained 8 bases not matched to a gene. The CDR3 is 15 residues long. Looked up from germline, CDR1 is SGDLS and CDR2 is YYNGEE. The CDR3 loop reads CASSAQPGLDYEQYF. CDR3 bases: TGTGCCAGCAGCGCCCAACCGGGACTAGACTACGAGCAGTACTTC. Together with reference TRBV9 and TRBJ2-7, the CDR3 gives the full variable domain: DSGVTQTPKHLITATGQRVTLRCSPRSGDLSVYWYQQSLDQGLQFLIQYYNGEERAKGNILERFSAQQFPDLHSELNLSSLELGDSALYFCASSAQPGLDYEQYFGPGTRLTVT.

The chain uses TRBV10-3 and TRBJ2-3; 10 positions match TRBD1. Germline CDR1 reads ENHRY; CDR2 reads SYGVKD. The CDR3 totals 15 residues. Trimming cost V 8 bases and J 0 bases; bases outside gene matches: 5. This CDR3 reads CAIGDRGASTDTQYF. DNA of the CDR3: TGTGCCATCGGGGACAGGGGCGCTAGCACAGATACGCAGTATTTT.

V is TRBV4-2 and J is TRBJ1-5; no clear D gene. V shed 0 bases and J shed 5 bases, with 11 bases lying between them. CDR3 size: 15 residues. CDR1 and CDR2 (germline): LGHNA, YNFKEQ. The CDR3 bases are TGTGCCAGCAGCCAAGAATTGGCCTTATATCAGCCCCAGCATTTT. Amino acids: CASSQELALYQPQHF.

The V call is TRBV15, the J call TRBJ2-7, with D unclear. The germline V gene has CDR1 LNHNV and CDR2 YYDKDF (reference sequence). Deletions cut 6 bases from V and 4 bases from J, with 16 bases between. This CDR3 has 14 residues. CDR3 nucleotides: TGTGCCACCAGTCGGGCCGAACCCATTTACGAGCAGTACTTC. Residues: CATSRAEPIYEQYF.

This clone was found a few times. The CDR3 region has the DNA TGTGCCAGCAGTCCCACCAATGAAAAACTGTTTTTT. It translates to CASSPTNEKLFF. V and J are TRBV2 and TRBJ1-4, with unresolved D. The V and J ends lost 5 bases and 5 bases respectively, with 6 bases between them. The CDR3 runs to 12 residues. Germline V gives CDR1 SNHLY, CDR2 FYNNEI. Full variable domain (remainder filled in from reference TRBV2 and TRBJ1-4): EPEVTQTPSHQVTQMGQEVILRCVPISNHLYFYWYRQILGQKVEFLVSFYNNEISEKSEIFDDQFSVERPDGSNFTLKIRSTKLEDSAMYFCASSPTNEKLFFGSGTQLSVL.

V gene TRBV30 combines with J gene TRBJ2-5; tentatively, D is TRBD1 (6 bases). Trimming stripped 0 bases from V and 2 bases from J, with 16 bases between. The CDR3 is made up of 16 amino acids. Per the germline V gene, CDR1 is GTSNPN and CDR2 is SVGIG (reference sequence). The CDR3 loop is CAWSVGSGAVQETQYF. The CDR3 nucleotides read TGTGCCTGGAGTGTGGGGTCAGGGGCGGTTCAAGAGACCCAGTACTTC.

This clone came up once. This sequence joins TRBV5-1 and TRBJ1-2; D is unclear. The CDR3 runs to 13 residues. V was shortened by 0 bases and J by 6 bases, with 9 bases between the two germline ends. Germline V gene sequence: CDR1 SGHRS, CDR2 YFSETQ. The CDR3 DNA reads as TGCGCCAGCAGCTTGGCAGGTACCAATGGCTACACCTTC. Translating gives CASSLAGTNGYTF.

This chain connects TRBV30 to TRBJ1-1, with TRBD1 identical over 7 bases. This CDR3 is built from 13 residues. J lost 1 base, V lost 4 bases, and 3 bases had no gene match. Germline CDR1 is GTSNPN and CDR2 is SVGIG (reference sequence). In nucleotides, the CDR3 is TGTGCCTGGACCGGACAGGCGAACACTGAAGCTTTCTTT. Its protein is CAWTGQANTEAFF.

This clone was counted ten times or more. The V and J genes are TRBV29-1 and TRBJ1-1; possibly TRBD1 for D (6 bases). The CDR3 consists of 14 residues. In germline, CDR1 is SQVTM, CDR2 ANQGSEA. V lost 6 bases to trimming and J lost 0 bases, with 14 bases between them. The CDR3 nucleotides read TGCAGCGTCCCAGGACAGTTCATGAACACTGAAGCTTTCTTT. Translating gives CSVPGQFMNTEAFF.

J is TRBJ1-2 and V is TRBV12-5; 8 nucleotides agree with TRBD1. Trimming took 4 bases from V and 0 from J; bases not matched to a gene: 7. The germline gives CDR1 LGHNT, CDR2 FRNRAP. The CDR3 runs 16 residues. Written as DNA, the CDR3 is TGTGCTAGTGGTTGGACGGGACAGGCGGCTAACTATGGCTACACCTTC. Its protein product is CASGWTGQAANYGYTF.

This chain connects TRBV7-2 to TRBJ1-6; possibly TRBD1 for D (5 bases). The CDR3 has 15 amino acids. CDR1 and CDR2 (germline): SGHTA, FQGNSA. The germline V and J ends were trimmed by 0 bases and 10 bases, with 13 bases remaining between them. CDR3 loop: CASSLAGQGRSPLHF. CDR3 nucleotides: TGTGCCAGCAGCTTAGCAGGTCAGGGTCGCTCACCCCTCCACTTT.

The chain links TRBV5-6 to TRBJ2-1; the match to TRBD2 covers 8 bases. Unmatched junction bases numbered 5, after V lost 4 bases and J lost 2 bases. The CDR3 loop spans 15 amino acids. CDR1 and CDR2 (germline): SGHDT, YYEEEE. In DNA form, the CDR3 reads TGTGCCAGCAGCAAAGAAGCGGGGGCCTACAATGAGCAGTTCTTC. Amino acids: CASSKEAGAYNEQFF.

The CDR3 DNA follows: TGTGCCAGCAGCTCCCGACTAGCGGGGTCCTACGAGCAGTACTTC. It specifies CASSSRLAGSYEQYF. This chain links TRBV13 with TRBJ2-7; 11 positions agree with TRBD2. CDR3 length equals 15 residues. V gave up 4 bases and J gave up 1 base; unmatched junction bases: 3. CDR1 is PRHDT and CDR2 is FYEKMQ in the germline V gene (reference sequence).

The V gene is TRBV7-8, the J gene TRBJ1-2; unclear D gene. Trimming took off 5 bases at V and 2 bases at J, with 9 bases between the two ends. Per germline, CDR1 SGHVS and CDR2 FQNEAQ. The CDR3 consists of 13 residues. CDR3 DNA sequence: TGTGCCAGCAGCCGGACGAAGAACTATGGCTACACCTTC. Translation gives CASSRTKNYGYTF.

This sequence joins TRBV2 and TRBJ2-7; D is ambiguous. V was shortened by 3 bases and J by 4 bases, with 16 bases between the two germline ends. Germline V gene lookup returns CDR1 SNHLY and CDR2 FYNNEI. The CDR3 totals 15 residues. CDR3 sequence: CASSDVWVQGYEQYF. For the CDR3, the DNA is TGTGCCAGCAGTGATGTTTGGGTACAAGGTTACGAGCAGTACTTC.

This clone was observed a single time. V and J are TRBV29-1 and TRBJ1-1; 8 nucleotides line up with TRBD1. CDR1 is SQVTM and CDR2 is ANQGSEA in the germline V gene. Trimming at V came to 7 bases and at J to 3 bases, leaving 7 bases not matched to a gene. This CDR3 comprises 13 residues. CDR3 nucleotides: TGCAGCGGGTCACAGGGGGTTGACACTGAAGCTTTCTTT. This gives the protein CSGSQGVDTEAFF.

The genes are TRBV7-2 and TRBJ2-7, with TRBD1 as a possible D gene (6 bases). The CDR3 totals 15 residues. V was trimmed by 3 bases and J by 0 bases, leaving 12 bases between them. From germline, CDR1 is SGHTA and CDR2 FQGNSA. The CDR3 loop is CASSLDPGHSYEQYF. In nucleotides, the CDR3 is TGTGCCAGCAGCTTGGACCCGGGACACTCCTACGAGCAGTACTTC.